This T cell receptor (beta chain) was documented in a study of blood T cell repertoires in COVID-19. The ends were cut back, 2 bases at V and 0 bases at J, with 19 bases in the middle. CDR3 length: 18 residues. Germline loops: CDR1 KGHSH, CDR2 LQKENI. Here immunoSEQ multiplex PCR was the method, and the copy in TCRdb shows in-frame clones only, minus some. The table records 150,000 to 200,000 clones, around four fifths of them present only once. The clonotype was recovered from a woman aged 55-70 years who had recovered from COVID-19. Sequencing was performed on PBMCs or T cells enriched from blood (not recorded which). V is TRBV18 and J is TRBJ1-2; a weak D match, TRBD1 (6 bases). In DNA form, the CDR3 reads TGTGCCAGCTCACCAACGAGAGGGGGGGGTCGAACTAACTATGGCTACACCTTC. Translation gives CASSPTRGGGRTNYGYTF.